The clone carrying this TCR beta chain has just one count. Original data processing: Reference gene primer amplification gave nucleated cell count estimates. Sequencing used immunoSEQ multiplex PCR; TCRdb keeps in-frame clones, though not all of them. Clone size and the V and J calls come from that table; the DNA yielded D and trimming. Among 300,000 to 350,000 clones, 75% to 90% were seen once, and the ten largest hold under 2.5%. Those who participated ranged in age from roughly 18 to 90 years and resided in roughly 26 US areas. Participants' reported clinical history set cohort assignment. J was trimmed by 8 bases and V by 3 bases; bases with no gene match: 4. CDR1 SGHNT and CDR2 YYREEE come from the germline V gene (reference sequence). The length of the CDR3 is 14 residues. The entry originates in a study of blood T cell repertoires in COVID-19. For the study at large: Donors in the United States, Italy and Spain gave samples during acute or convalescent COVID-19.

Material for sequencing was PBMCs or T cells enriched from blood (not recorded which). This receptor was obtained from a young man who had recovered from COVID-19. V is TRBV5-4 and J is TRBJ2-1, with 11 bases identical to TRBD2. The CDR3 is CASSSTSGADEQFF. CDR3 in DNA: TGTGCCAGCAGCTCGACTAGCGGGGCCGATGAGCAGTTCTTC.